These T cell receptor beta chains were read from a single sample in a study of control samples from healthy donors and cancer patients. The repertoire was sequenced with immunoSEQ multiplex PCR; TCRdb's copy has only in-frame clones and lacks some. In the table there are 200,000 or so clones, over 90% of which are singletons. Sequenced sample: blood. The receptor set was obtained from a man aged 45 to 65 in good health. Both conserved end residues are part of each CDR3. Fields, in order: D gene, V gene, clone size, J gene, CDR3 protein, CDR3 DNA. The D gene is left open where the match is weak. Size tells how often a clone was seen (once, few, many) or the class of an expanded clone, and some rows leave it out.

-	TRBV7-9	-	TRBJ2-7	CASSFVSWGQTYEQYF	TGTGCCAGCAGCTTCGTCTCGTGGGGGCAAACCTACGAGCAGTACTTC
TRBD1	TRBV23-1	-	TRBJ2-5	CASSQFDPGQPFQTQYF	TGCGCCAGCAGTCAATTCGACCCGGGACAGCCCTTTCAGACCCAGTACTTC
-	TRBV10-3	-	TRBJ2-1	CAAGDAKNNEQFF	TGTGCCGCCGGCGATGCGAAGAACAATGAGCAGTTCTTC
-	TRBV3-1/TRBV3-2	-	TRBJ1-1	CASSHGTVNTEAFF	TGTGCCAGCAGCCACGGGACGGTGAACACTGAAGCTTTCTTT
TRBD1	TRBV6-5	-	TRBJ1-5	CASSTRQGSNQPQHF	TGTGCCAGCAGTACCCGACAGGGATCCAATCAGCCCCAGCATTTT
-	TRBV9	once	TRBJ1-4	CASSVSPGEKLFF	TGTGCCAGCAGCGTATCGCCGGGTGAAAAACTGTTTTTT
-	TRBV7-9	-	TRBJ2-6	CASSPATPFSGANVLTF	TGTGCCAGCAGTCCCGCGACACCTTTCTCTGGGGCCAACGTCCTGACTTTC
-	TRBV11-2	-	TRBJ1-5	CASSLKTGYNQPQHF	TGTGCCAGCAGCCTTAAAACAGGATATAATCAGCCCCAGCATTTT
-	TRBV10-2	-	TRBJ1-3	CASSWTNAGNTIYF	TGCGCCAGCAGTTGGACCAACGCTGGAAACACCATATATTTT
TRBD1	TRBV27	-	TRBJ1-1	CASGQGMNTEAFF	TGTGCCAGCGGACAGGGAATGAACACTGAAGCTTTCTTT
-	TRBV5-1	-	TRBJ2-2	CASSLGQQTGELFF	TGCGCCAGCAGCTTGGGACAGCAGACCGGGGAGCTGTTTTTT
-	TRBV3-1/TRBV3-2	-	TRBJ2-3	CASRRNPGTSRWTDTQYF	TGTGCCAGCAGACGCAATCCCGGGACAAGCCGGTGGACAGATACGCAGTATTTT
-	TRBV24-1	-	TRBJ2-6	CATSDGGAGANVLTF	TGTGCCACCAGTGATGGGGGAGCGGGGGCCAACGTCCTGACTTTC
TRBD1	TRBV5-1	-	TRBJ1-4	CASSLTGGVEKLFF	TGCGCCAGCAGCCTGACAGGGGGCGTTGAAAAACTGTTTTTT
-	TRBV19	-	TRBJ2-2	CASSKIGTSPTGELFF	TGTGCCAGTAGTAAGATTGGGACATCGCCCACCGGGGAGCTGTTTTTT
-	TRBV28	-	TRBJ1-2	CASSLRGYGYTF	TGTGCCAGCAGTTTAAGAGGTTATGGCTACACCTTC
TRBD2	TRBV27	once	TRBJ2-3	CASSPAGAPSDTQYF	TGTGCCAGCAGTCCAGCGGGGGCACCTTCTGATACGCAGTATTTT
-	TRBV5-4	-	TRBJ2-2	CASSLEGGGTGELFF	TGTGCCAGCAGCTTGGAGGGGGGGGGCACCGGGGAGCTGTTTTTT
-	TRBV2	-	TRBJ2-5	CASSGPRGTQYF	TGTGCCAGCAGTGGACCCAGAGGGACCCAGTACTTC
-	TRBV19	-	TRBJ1-3	CASRYLGGLALGNTIYF	TGTGCCAGTAGATATTTGGGCGGCCTCGCACTCGGAAACACCATATATTTT
-	TRBV10-3	-	TRBJ1-1	CAISLQRNTEAFF	TGTGCCATCAGTCTACAGAGGAACACTGAAGCTTTCTTT
TRBD2	TRBV9	-	TRBJ2-5	CASSVAGGGRKETQYF	TGTGCCAGCAGCGTAGCGGGGGGTGGGAGGAAGGAGACCCAGTACTTC
TRBD1	TRBV28	once	TRBJ2-1	CASRGNSYNEQFF	TGTGCCTCCAGGGGGAACTCCTACAATGAGCAGTTCTTC
TRBD1	TRBV7-9	-	TRBJ2-7	CASSDQGQSSYEQYF	TGTGCCAGCAGCGATCAGGGACAGAGCTCCTACGAGCAGTACTTC
-	TRBV10-3	-	TRBJ1-4	CAIKIRGPSNEKLFF	TGTGCCATCAAGATTCGGGGGCCGTCTAATGAAAAACTGTTTTTT
-	TRBV18	few	TRBJ1-1	CASSPAGGASEAFF	TGTGCCAGCTCACCCGCTGGAGGGGCCTCTGAAGCTTTCTTT
-	TRBV19	-	TRBJ2-1	CASQDYKEQFF	TGTGCCAGTCAGGACTACAAAGAGCAGTTCTTC
-	TRBV7-8	few	TRBJ1-5	CASSAPRVKSNQPQHF	TGTGCCAGCAGCGCCCCCAGGGTGAAGAGCAATCAGCCCCAGCATTTT
-	TRBV5-5	-	TRBJ1-3	CASSLEIASGNTIYF	TGTGCCAGCAGCTTGGAAATCGCCTCTGGAAACACCATATATTTT
-	TRBV10-2	once	TRBJ1-5	CASSDNNQPQHF	TGCGCCAGCAGTGATAACAATCAGCCCCAGCATTTT
TRBD1	TRBV5-1	-	TRBJ2-1	CASSQGQGAYNEQFF	TGCGCCAGCAGCCAAGGACAGGGGGCGTACAATGAGCAGTTCTTC
TRBD1	TRBV6-4	-	TRBJ1-2	CAIPDGQGVYYGYTF	TGTGCCATCCCTGATGGACAGGGGGTTTACTATGGCTACACCTTC
-	TRBV2	-	TRBJ1-1	CASSERTAQGPEAFF	TGTGCCAGCAGTGAAAGAACTGCCCAGGGCCCTGAAGCTTTCTTT
-	TRBV21-1	-	TRBJ1-5	CASSRVEQVSNQPQHF	TGTGCCAGCAGCAGGGTAGAACAAGTTAGCAATCAGCCCCAGCATTTT
-	TRBV4-3	-	TRBJ1-5	CASSQGGSGNQPQHF	TGCGCCAGCAGCCAAGGAGGTTCTGGCAATCAGCCCCAGCATTTT
TRBD1	TRBV11-3	-	TRBJ2-2	CASSRGTGYNTGELFF	TGTGCCAGCAGCCGCGGGACAGGTTATAACACCGGGGAGCTGTTTTTT
-	TRBV10-2	-	TRBJ2-1	CASSGAVVDEQFF	TGCGCCAGCAGTGGAGCCGTTGTCGATGAGCAGTTCTTC
-	TRBV3-1/TRBV3-2	-	TRBJ1-4	CASSLRGATNEKLFF	TGTGCCAGCAGCCTTCGGGGGGCAACTAATGAAAAACTGTTTTTT
-	TRBV14	-	TRBJ1-5	CASSVSHSNQPQHF	TGTGCCAGCAGCGTCAGTCATAGCAATCAGCCCCAGCATTTT
-	TRBV6-1	-	TRBJ1-2	CASSESRGGYTF	TGTGCCAGCAGTGAAAGCAGGGGTGGCTACACCTTC
TRBD1	TRBV5-1	-	TRBJ1-1	CASSFAGQYLNTEAFF	TGCGCCAGCAGCTTCGCGGGACAGTACTTGAACACTGAAGCTTTCTTT
TRBD1	TRBV15	-	TRBJ2-2	CATSSGRTGNTGELFF	TGTGCCACCAGCAGTGGAAGGACAGGGAACACCGGGGAGCTGTTTTTT
-	TRBV5-4	-	TRBJ1-1	CASSAEVQGNTEAFF	TGTGCCAGCAGCGCGGAAGTACAGGGGAACACTGAAGCTTTCTTT
-	TRBV9	-	TRBJ1-1	CASSVVPGGTEAFF	TGTGCCAGCAGCGTAGTCCCCGGGGGCACTGAAGCTTTCTTT
TRBD2	TRBV6-2/TRBV6-3	-	TRBJ2-2	CASSRSGLNTGELFF	TGTGCCAGCAGCCGTAGCGGGTTGAACACCGGGGAGCTGTTTTTT
-	TRBV10-3	-	TRBJ1-3	CAISEDGSSGNTIYF	TGTGCCATCAGTGAGGACGGCTCTAGTGGAAACACCATATATTTT